This T cell receptor (beta chain) originates from a study of OX40 agonist ivuxolimab in advanced cancers. Germline V CDR1 and CDR2: MNHEY, SMNVEV (reference sequence). CDR3 length: 13 amino acids. The ends were cut back, 2 bases at V and 7 bases at J, with 11 bases in the middle. Measured with immunoSEQ multiplex PCR; TCRdb has only the in-frame clones, and not every one. The data show about 36,000 clones, nearly 80% seen once. This receptor was taken from an adult with an advanced solid tumor such as melanoma, head and neck, liver or kidney cancer. This chain connects TRBV27 to TRBJ2-5, with D perhaps matching TRBD2 (6 bases). The sample in question was CD4+ or CD8+ T cells sorted from blood, obtained in a trial of the OX40 agonist ivuxolimab. CDR3 residues: CASSLGGAATQYF. CDR3 coding DNA: TGTGCCAGCAGTTTAGGCGGGGCGGCGACCCAGTACTTC.